This is a list of T cell receptor beta chains from one sample in a study of cytomegalovirus exposure and HLA in healthy donors. Produced via immunoSEQ multiplex PCR; TCRdb's table is partial and in-frame only. This sample has 120,000 or so clones; 78% occur once, and the top ten carry about a tenth. Sequencing used PBMCs. The source of these receptors is a man aged 25-45 years in good health and CMV-seropositive. CDR3s include the opening cysteine and the closing phenylalanine or tryptophan. A D gene is named only where the DNA matches it firmly. The size field is filled for only some rows; it gives once, few, many or a size class.

d_gene	abundance	v_gene	j_gene	CDR3aa	CDR3nt
.	.	TRBV11-2	TRBJ2-7	CASSLSYRNDYEQYF	TGTGCCAGCAGCCTCTCATACAGGAATGACTACGAGCAGTACTTC
.	few	TRBV5-8	TRBJ1-3	CASSLRAGNTIYF	TGTGCCAGCAGCTTGAGAGCGGGAAACACCATATATTTT
.	.	TRBV6-5	TRBJ2-7	CASSYGQPYEQYF	TGTGCCAGCAGTTACGGACAGCCTTACGAGCAGTACTTC
.	.	TRBV6-5	TRBJ1-2	CASRGWGSNYGYTF	TGTGCCAGCAGGGGATGGGGCAGTAACTATGGCTACACCTTC
.	.	TRBV7-8	TRBJ1-2	CASSYRDPNYGYTF	TGTGCCAGCAGCTACCGGGATCCTAACTATGGCTACACCTTC
.	.	TRBV10-2	TRBJ1-1	CASMSGVWGDAFF	TGCGCCAGCATGTCAGGGGTGTGGGGTGATGCTTTCTTT
TRBD1	once	TRBV7-9	TRBJ2-5	CASSLGRVNWDRGETQYF	TGTGCCAGCAGCTTAGGAAGGGTCAATTGGGACAGGGGAGAGACCCAGTACTTC
TRBD1	.	TRBV28	TRBJ1-1	CASRGPGTGARLNTEAFF	TGTGCCAGCAGGGGACCCGGGACAGGGGCGAGGTTGAACACTGAAGCTTTCTTT
.	.	TRBV9	TRBJ1-3	CASSVEGAGVTHSGNTIYF	TGTGCCAGCAGCGTAGAGGGAGCCGGGGTGACCCACTCTGGAAACACCATATATTTT
.	.	TRBV10-3	TRBJ2-1	CAISESAGNVYNEQFF	TGTGCCATCAGTGAGTCGGCGGGGAACGTTTACAATGAGCAGTTCTTC
.	.	TRBV27	TRBJ2-3	CASSLEGYSTDTQYF	TGTGCCAGCAGTTTAGAGGGCTATAGCACAGATACGCAGTATTTT
.	.	TRBV7-8	TRBJ2-7	CASSARLSEQYF	TGTGCCAGCAGCGCCCGCCTGAGCGAGCAGTACTTC
.	.	TRBV30	TRBJ2-3	CAWSALGPADTQYF	TGTGCCTGGAGTGCACTGGGGCCCGCAGATACGCAGTATTTT
.	.	TRBV7-3	TRBJ1-1	CASSWGGPNTEAFF	TGTGCCAGCAGCTGGGGGGGACCCAACACTGAAGCTTTCTTT
.	.	TRBV5-1	TRBJ2-1	CASQLGGSYNEQFF	TGCGCCAGTCAGCTAGGTGGCTCCTACAATGAGCAGTTCTTC
TRBD1	.	TRBV7-7	TRBJ2-2	CASSSGTASGTGELFF	TGTGCCAGCAGCTCGGGGACAGCGAGTGGCACCGGGGAGCTGTTTTTT
.	.	TRBV7-8	TRBJ2-2	CASSKAGRTNTGELFF	TGTGCCAGCAGCAAAGCGGGTCGTACCAACACCGGGGAGCTGTTTTTT
TRBD2	.	TRBV10-1	TRBJ2-1	CASSVETSGYNEQFF	TGCGCCAGCAGTGTGGAGACTAGCGGATACAATGAGCAGTTCTTC
TRBD2	.	TRBV7-9	TRBJ2-3	CASGASGNTDTQYF	TGTGCCAGCGGAGCTAGCGGTAACACAGATACGCAGTATTTT
TRBD1	.	TRBV9	TRBJ2-7	CASSVGDRGWYEQYF	TGTGCCAGCAGCGTAGGGGACAGGGGGTGGTACGAGCAGTACTTC
.	.	TRBV5-1	TRBJ2-1	CASSPPRYNEQFF	TGCGCCAGCAGCCCTCCACGGTACAATGAGCAGTTCTTC
TRBD2	.	TRBV7-9	TRBJ2-7	CASSPGLAGDYEQYF	TGTGCCAGCAGCCCCGGACTAGCGGGAGACTACGAGCAGTACTTC
TRBD1	.	TRBV6-1	TRBJ2-3	CASFTGGTDTQYF	TGTGCCAGCTTTACAGGGGGGACAGATACGCAGTATTTT